The 25 T cell receptor beta chains presented below share a single source sample, sequenced in a study of response to subunit inactivated influenza vaccine. Using its own MiXCR run on the RT-PCR reads, TCRdb lists one record per CDR3 protein. Of 540,000 or so distinct CDR3 sequences listed, about an eighth are singletons. Sequencing was performed on PBMCs from blood, taken 40 to 50 days after vaccination. These receptors were taken from a man in his forties or fifties who received an inactivated influenza vaccine.

The chain uses TRBV11-2 and TRBJ2-5; maybe TRBD2 (5 bases). Per the germline V gene, CDR1 is SGHAT and CDR2 is FQNNGV. The CDR3 consists of 16 residues. Trimming cost V 5 bases and J 7 bases, with 23 bases left between them. CDR3 DNA: TGTGCCAGCAGCCAAATCGGTGGGAGCCTCCGGCCGACCCAGTACTTC. It translates to CASSQIGGSLRPTQYF.

The chain uses TRBV12-3 or TRBV12-4 and TRBJ1-1; D gene unclear. V dropped 6 bases and J dropped 4 bases, with 12 bases sitting between them. There are 13 residues in the CDR3. As DNA, the CDR3 is TGTGCCAGCAGCCCACCGGGTGGCACTGAAGCTTTCTTT. Translated, it gives CASSPPGGTEAFF.

This clonotype occurred a few times. The chain links TRBV6-5 to TRBJ2-7, with 12 bases aligning to TRBD2. The CDR3 has 16 amino acids. V lost 4 bases and J lost 0; bases outside the gene matches: 4. The germline V gene has CDR1 MNHEY and CDR2 SVGAGI. The DNA of the CDR3 is TGTGCCAGCAGTTCTAGCGGGGGGGCCTTCTCCTACGAGCAGTACTTC. This gives the protein CASSSSGGAFSYEQYF.

This clonotype turned up a few times. The rearrangement uses TRBV10-3 and TRBJ2-2; D may be TRBD1 or TRBD2 (6 bases each). Germline assignment: CDR1 ENHRY and CDR2 SYGVKD. The CDR3 is made up of 16 amino acids. V was shortened by 4 bases and J by 0 bases, with 12 bases between the two germline ends. CDR3 sequence (DNA): TGTGCCATCAGTGGCTTTGGGGGGCCGAACACCGGGGAGCTGTTTTTT. Amino acid sequence: CAISGFGGPNTGELFF.

CDR3 region: CASSLVGGANTEAFF. The CDR3 DNA reads TGCGCCAGCAGCTTGGTGGGGGGCGCGAACACTGAAGCTTTCTTT. The chain couples TRBV5-1 to TRBJ1-1; D may be TRBD1 (6 bases). CDR1 and CDR2 (germline): SGHRS, YFSETQ. V shed 0 bases and J shed 1 base, with 10 bases lying between them. The CDR3 spans 15 residues. Filled out from reference TRBV5-1 and TRBJ1-1, the complete variable domain reads KAGVTQTPRYLIKTRGQQVTLSCSPISGHRSVSWYQQTPGQGLQFLFEYFSETQRNKGNFPGRFSGRQFSNSRSEMNVSTLELGDSALYLCASSLVGGANTEAFFGQGTRLTVV.

This clonotype appeared a few times. The gene calls are TRBV20-1 and TRBJ2-6, with no clear D. Trimming took off 6 bases at V and 1 base at J, with 13 bases between the two ends. The CDR3 spans 15 residues. CDR1 is DFQATT and CDR2 is SNEGSKA in the germline V gene (reference sequence). The CDR3 sequence: CSARAVHSGANVLTF. The DNA of the CDR3 is TGCAGTGCAAGGGCAGTCCATTCTGGGGCCAACGTCCTGACTTTC.

This clonotype was counted many times. The gene calls are TRBV12-3 or TRBV12-4 and TRBJ1-5; D ambiguous. The CDR3 totals 11 residues. The V and J ends lost 4 bases and 11 bases respectively, with 9 bases between them. DNA for the CDR3: TGTGCCAGCAGTTCTGGGTTGTCCCAGCATTTT. This translates into CASSSGLSQHF.

This clonotype was found a few times. The chain links TRBV5-6 to TRBJ1-2; D not certain. This CDR3 spans 14 amino acids. Trimming took 4 bases from V and 2 from J, leaving 12 bases between them. In germline, CDR1 is SGHDT, CDR2 YYEEEE. CDR3 protein: CASSVGDGNYGYTF. CDR3 DNA sequence: TGTGCCAGCAGCGTAGGAGACGGAAACTATGGCTACACCTTC.

This clonotype was counted only a few times. This rearrangement joins TRBV5-1 to TRBJ2-3, with 7 bases fitting TRBD2. Germline CDR1 and CDR2: SGHRS and YFSETQ. Losses at the gene ends were 4 bases for V and 0 bases for J; bases not matched to a gene: 11. CDR3 length: 17 residues. The CDR3 DNA reads as TGCGCCAGCAGCCTGTCGTGGGGGGAGGGAAGCACAGATACGCAGTATTTT. Its protein product is CASSLSWGEGSTDTQYF.

This clonotype was detected a few times. The chain couples TRBV9 to TRBJ2-2, with 9 positions matching TRBD2. There are 17 residues in the CDR3. CDR1 is SGDLS and CDR2 is YYNGEE in the germline V gene. V gave up 2 bases and J gave up 7 bases; unmatched junction bases: 12. The CDR3 DNA reads as TGTGCCAGCAGCGTTCATGGTGCGGGAGGGCTGGTCGGGGAGCTGTTTTTT. Its protein product is CASSVHGAGGLVGELFF.

The DNA of the CDR3 is TGCGCCAGCAGCTTGCAGGCGGGGACAGAGACCCAGTACTTC. Its protein product is CASSLQAGTETQYF. This chain uses TRBV5-1 with TRBJ2-5; D may be TRBD2 (6 bases). CDR3 size: 14 residues. Germline V lookup: CDR1 SGHRS, CDR2 YFSETQ. V lost 1 base and J lost 4, with 11 bases in between.

The J gene is TRBJ2-7, the V gene TRBV12-3 or TRBV12-4; a possible D gene is TRBD2 (5 bases). The V and J ends lost 2 bases and 3 bases respectively, with 11 bases between them. The CDR3 runs 14 residues. The CDR3 DNA reads TGTGCCAGCAGTTTAATCGGACTTCACTACGAGCAGTACTTC. It specifies CASSLIGLHYEQYF.

V gene TRBV11-1 combines with J gene TRBJ1-1, with D possibly being TRBD1 (6 bases). The length of the CDR3 is 16 residues. CDR1 and CDR2 (germline): SGHAT, FQDESV (reference sequence). V gave up 6 bases and J gave up 5 bases, with 22 bases separating them. The CDR3 loop reads CASSQGTTSSGTEAFF. CDR3 nucleotides: TGTGCCAGCAGTCAGGGGACAACTTCCTCCGGGACTGAAGCTTTCTTT. Supplemented by reference TRBV11-1 and TRBJ1-1, the full variable domain reads EAEVAQSPRYKITEKSQAVAFWCDPISGHATLYWYRQILGQGPELLVQFQDESVVDDSQLPKDRFSAERLKGVDSTLKIQPAELGDSAMYLCASSQGTTSSGTEAFFGQGTRLTVV.

The chain joins TRBV3-1 to TRBJ2-1; D unresolved. V lost 1 base and J 9 bases, leaving 7 bases between the germline ends. CDR3 length: 12 amino acids. Germline CDR1 and CDR2: LGHDT and YNNKEL (reference sequence). The DNA of the CDR3 is TGTGCCAGCAGCCAAGCGGCACTTGAGCAGTTCTTC. Residues: CASSQAALEQFF.

The chain employs TRBV3-1 and TRBJ1-1; D might be TRBD1 (5 bases). Germline assignment: CDR1 LGHDT and CDR2 YNNKEL (reference sequence). V dropped 0 bases and J dropped 4 bases, with 12 bases sitting between them. CDR3 length equals 15 residues. DNA for the CDR3: TGTGCCAGCAGCCAAGATTCAGGGTCTGTCACTGAAGCTTTCTTT. It translates to CASSQDSGSVTEAFF.

This clonotype was observed many times. This chain uses TRBV18 with TRBJ2-5, with 9 bases lining up with TRBD2. J was trimmed by 4 bases and V by 8 bases; bases with no gene match: 8. The CDR3 length is 14 residues. Germline assignment: CDR1 KGHSH and CDR2 LQKENI. DNA of the CDR3: TGTGCCAGCAGCCCCGGGACTAGCCGAGAGACCCAGTACTTC. Protein product: CASSPGTSRETQYF.

The gene calls are TRBV7-6 and TRBJ2-7, with D perhaps matching TRBD2 (6 bases). V lost 4 bases to trimming and J lost 2 bases, with 15 bases between them. Germline V CDR1 and CDR2: SGHVS, FNYEAQ. This CDR3 has 15 residues. CDR3: CASSSPLRGTYEQYF. CDR3 coding DNA: TGTGCCAGCAGCTCCCCCCTCCGGGGGACCTACGAGCAGTACTTC.

The table lists this clonotype with a few counts. The chain uses TRBV29-1 and TRBJ2-1; the D gene is possibly TRBD1 (7 bases). Germline V gene lookup returns CDR1 SQVTM and CDR2 ANQGSEA. V gave up 4 bases and J gave up 1 base, with 11 bases separating them. This CDR3 contains 14 residues. CDR3 in DNA: TGCAGCGTTGGCGGGACAGCATCCTACAATGAGCAGTTCTTC. Translation gives CSVGGTASYNEQFF.

The table lists this clonotype with many counts. V is TRBV4-2 and J is TRBJ2-3; TRBD2 agrees at 8 bases. Germline V lookup: CDR1 LGHNA, CDR2 YNFKEQ. The CDR3 covers 15 residues. Trimming took 5 bases from V and 5 from J; bases not matched to a gene: 9. Here the CDR3 DNA reads TGTGCCAGCAGCTGGCAGCGGGAGCGAGGAGATACGCAGTATTTT. Residues: CASSWQRERGDTQYF.

The table lists this clonotype with a few counts. The V and J genes are TRBV11-1 and TRBJ2-6; 8 bases map to TRBD1. The V gene end was trimmed by 3 bases and the J gene end by 2 bases; junction bases not matched to a gene: 9. Germline CDR1 and CDR2: SGHAT and FQDESV (reference sequence). The CDR3 length is 18 residues. In nucleotides, the CDR3 is TGTGCCAGCAGCTTCCGGGACAGGACCTTCGCTGGGGCCAACGTCCTGACTTTC. Its protein is CASSFRDRTFAGANVLTF.

This clonotype was detected only a few times. The V and J genes are TRBV7-2 and TRBJ2-1; 14 bases agree with TRBD2. This CDR3 comprises 14 residues. J lost 12 bases, V lost 5 bases, and 6 bases had no gene match. Germline CDR1 and CDR2: SGHTA and FQGNSA. CDR3 residues: CASSMGLAGVAQFF. The DNA for the CDR3 is TGTGCCAGCAGCATGGGACTAGCGGGAGTTGCGCAGTTCTTC. Drawing the rest from reference TRBV7-2 and TRBJ2-1, the complete variable domain is GAGVSQSPSNKVTEKGKDVELRCDPISGHTALYWYRQSLGQGLEFLIYFQGNSAPDKSGLPSDRFSAERTGGSVSTLTIQRTQQEDSAVYLCASSMGLAGVAQFFGPGTRLTVL.

This clonotype has ten or more counts. V and J are TRBV7-2 and TRBJ2-3, with 12 positions matching TRBD2. J lost 0 bases, V lost 2 bases, and 0 bases had no gene match. CDR1 and CDR2 (germline): SGHTA, FQGNSA. The CDR3 is 16 residues long. CDR3 residues: CASSLLAGGSTDTQYF. CDR3 in DNA: TGTGCCAGCAGCTTACTAGCGGGGGGGAGCACAGATACGCAGTATTTT.

As concerns this clonotype: Without the conserved terminal phenylalanine or tryptophan, this CDR3 likely stems from a read error. This chain links TRBV7-8 with TRBJ1-2; possible D gene TRBD1, 5 bases. The CDR3 covers 14 residues. The germline V and J ends were trimmed by 2 bases and 7 bases, with 14 bases remaining between them. Germline V gene lookup returns CDR1 SGHVS and CDR2 FQNEAQ. CDR3 DNA sequence: TGTGCCAGCAGCTTAAGAGGGACCAGTGCTGGCTACACCATC. Protein: CASSLRGTSAGYTI.

Many counts were recorded for this clonotype. J is TRBJ2-1 and V is TRBV27, with 9 nucleotides matching TRBD2. J gave up 7 bases and V 2 bases, and 9 bases lay outside the gene matches. The CDR3 length is 16 residues. Germline CDR1 reads MNHEY; CDR2 reads SMNVEV (reference sequence). CDR3 sequence: CASSLIRGGALNEQFF. The CDR3 DNA is TGTGCCAGCAGTTTAATCCGCGGGGGGGCCCTGAATGAGCAGTTCTTC.

This sequence joins TRBV11-2 and TRBJ2-1, with 8 bases aligning to TRBD1. The CDR3 consists of 12 residues. Germline V gene lookup returns CDR1 SGHAT and CDR2 FQNNGV. V lost 5 bases and J lost 8; bases outside the gene matches: 2. CDR3 nucleotides: TGTGCCAGCAGCCACAGGGGGTATGAGCAGTTCTTC. Its protein product is CASSHRGYEQFF. The variable domain in full, completed from reference TRBV11-2 and TRBJ2-1, reads EAGVAQSPRYKIIEKRQSVAFWCNPISGHATLYWYQQILGQGPKLLIQFQNNGVVDDSQLPKDRFSAERLKGVDSTLKIQPAKLEDSAVYLCASSHRGYEQFFGPGTRLTVL.